This TCR beta chain stems from a study of blood T cell repertoires in COVID-19. For the study at large: PBMCs, B-cell-depleted T cells, or T cells were the source of the cDNA or gDNA that made up the material.

Authors' data handling: For nucleated cells, counts were estimated from reference gene primer amplification. Profiled with immunoSEQ multiplex PCR; TCRdb holds only in-frame clones, not every one. The V and J calls and clone size come from that table; D and trimming were worked out from the DNA. The sample has roughly 140,000 clones, 84% seen once; the top ten hold more than 7.5%. This TCR was sampled from a woman in her fifties or sixties with acute or convalescent COVID-19. The source material was peripheral blood.

CDR3: CASSIGLGHANEKLFF. DNA of the CDR3: TGTGCCAGTAGTATAGGCCTGGGACACGCTAATGAAAAACTGTTTTTT. This sequence joins TRBV19 and TRBJ1-4; tentative D call: TRBD1 (6 bases). The CDR3 contains 16 residues. V lost 1 base and J 3 bases, leaving 12 bases between the germline ends. Germline V gene lookup returns CDR1 LNHDA and CDR2 SQIVND (reference sequence).